This T cell receptor beta chain was identified in a study of neurological immune-mediated disorders. The study, taken as a whole, reports: Healthy controls had more TCR clonal expansion than multiple sclerosis, which showed the least, whereas HTLV-1-associated myelopathy showed the most. Among expanded clones, no CDR3 amino acid sequences were shared across subjects, a pattern suggesting private repertoires in all groups. When the repertoires were grouped phylogenetically, those of 18 of the 34 multiple sclerosis patients came together in a single cluster of related CDR3 sequences, which points to a possible repertoire-level signature.

In its sample, this clonotype was seen many times. The antigen remains unidentified. Using its own MiXCR run on the 5' RACE reads, TCRdb lists one record per CDR3 protein. The sample yields tens of thousands of distinct CDR3 sequences, 3% to 4% seen once. Germline-derived CDR1 and CDR2 are SGHRS and YFSETQ. The V gene lost 0 bases and the J gene lost 8 bases, with 9 bases spanning the gap. The CDR3 spans 13 residues. The TCR sequence derives from a man between 40 and 49 years old with multiple sclerosis. The chain recombines TRBV5-1 with TRBJ2-1; no reliable D call. Sequencing used PBMCs. CDR3 nucleotides: TGCGCCAGCAGCTTGGTTGGGGTCGATGAGCAGTTCTTC. This translates into CASSLVGVDEQFF.